This is a list of T cell receptor beta chains from one sample in a study of monozygotic twins with inflammatory bowel disease. No DNA is given; TCRdb re-called the 5' RACE reads and lists each CDR3 protein once. Its table records some 440,000 distinct CDR3 sequences. The sequencing sample was made of blood. These receptors all stem from a human donor with ulcerative colitis or Crohn's disease, or a healthy co-twin of an affected twin (not recorded which). The CDR3 runs from the conserved cysteine through the conserved F or W. Fields, in order: CDR3 length, V gene, J gene, CDR3 protein.

CDR3 length: 11; V gene: TRBV30; J gene: TRBJ2-2; CDR3 protein: CAWGVPGELFF
CDR3 length: 18; V gene: TRBV7-3; J gene: TRBJ2-1; CDR3 protein: CASSLGLAGHAIYNEQFF
CDR3 length: 13; V gene: TRBV20-1; J gene: TRBJ1-1; CDR3 protein: CSANRGSNTEAFF
CDR3 length: 12; V gene: TRBV29-1; J gene: TRBJ1-1; CDR3 protein: CSVEGRATEAFF
CDR3 length: 15; V gene: TRBV5-1; J gene: TRBJ1-1; CDR3 protein: CASSPEGGLNTEAFF
CDR3 length: 16; V gene: TRBV19; J gene: TRBJ2-3; CDR3 protein: CASSGNRVAFGDTQYF
CDR3 length: 16; V gene: TRBV15; J gene: TRBJ2-3; CDR3 protein: CATSRGTSESTDTQYF
CDR3 length: 12; V gene: TRBV20-1; J gene: TRBJ2-7; CDR3 protein: CSARGAGYEQYF
CDR3 length: 14; V gene: TRBV20-1; J gene: TRBJ2-7; CDR3 protein: CSARWDISSYEQYF
CDR3 length: 15; V gene: TRBV5-1; J gene: TRBJ2-1; CDR3 protein: CASSELAGGPNEQFF
CDR3 length: 15; V gene: TRBV20-1; J gene: TRBJ2-3; CDR3 protein: CSARESGNEGDTQYF
CDR3 length: 17; V gene: TRBV28; J gene: TRBJ2-4; CDR3 protein: CASKPLDRAQAKNIQYF
CDR3 length: 16; V gene: TRBV28; J gene: TRBJ1-5; CDR3 protein: CASSTGSGLRGQPQHF
CDR3 length: 13; V gene: TRBV5-1; J gene: TRBJ2-1; CDR3 protein: CASTSGTAHEQFF
CDR3 length: 12; V gene: TRBV3-1; J gene: TRBJ1-2; CDR3 protein: CASSHSRGGYTF
CDR3 length: 13; V gene: TRBV10-3; J gene: TRBJ2-7; CDR3 protein: CAINYGTGAEQYF
CDR3 length: 16; V gene: TRBV9; J gene: TRBJ2-1; CDR3 protein: CASSVATTGGYNEQFF
CDR3 length: 14; V gene: TRBV28; J gene: TRBJ1-2; CDR3 protein: CASSEHGINYGYTF
CDR3 length: 13; V gene: TRBV12-3/TRBV12-4; J gene: TRBJ2-5; CDR3 protein: CASRGTGEETQYF
CDR3 length: 16; V gene: TRBV7-2; J gene: TRBJ2-5; CDR3 protein: CASSLGLAGMGETQYF
CDR3 length: 14; V gene: TRBV7-9; J gene: TRBJ2-7; CDR3 protein: CAGSRGQGEDEQYF
CDR3 length: 14; V gene: TRBV4-2; J gene: TRBJ1-4; CDR3 protein: CASSQGQGAEKLFF
CDR3 length: 15; V gene: TRBV19; J gene: TRBJ1-1; CDR3 protein: CASKTPGTPGTEAFF
CDR3 length: 12; V gene: TRBV5-1; J gene: TRBJ2-1; CDR3 protein: CASSLGGPEQFF
CDR3 length: 15; V gene: TRBV7-2; J gene: TRBJ1-1; CDR3 protein: CASSLVSSQNTEAFF
CDR3 length: 14; V gene: TRBV27; J gene: TRBJ2-7; CDR3 protein: CASRRAGTTYEQYF
CDR3 length: 16; V gene: TRBV19; J gene: TRBJ2-1; CDR3 protein: CASSTWSGGPYNEQFF
CDR3 length: 15; V gene: TRBV15; J gene: TRBJ2-7; CDR3 protein: CATSRERTSGVEQYF
CDR3 length: 14; V gene: TRBV3-1; J gene: TRBJ1-2; CDR3 protein: CASSQETGSYGYTF
CDR3 length: 16; V gene: TRBV3-1; J gene: TRBJ2-2; CDR3 protein: CASSQDVATDTGELFF
CDR3 length: 14; V gene: TRBV27; J gene: TRBJ1-5; CDR3 protein: CASGEGLSNQPQHF
CDR3 length: 13; V gene: TRBV6-5; J gene: TRBJ1-1; CDR3 protein: CASSYSGQVEAFF
CDR3 length: 14; V gene: TRBV6-1; J gene: TRBJ2-2; CDR3 protein: CASIGTLNTGELFF
CDR3 length: 14; V gene: TRBV15; J gene: TRBJ1-6; CDR3 protein: CATSRDSAESTLHF
CDR3 length: 14; V gene: TRBV7-9; J gene: TRBJ2-1; CDR3 protein: CASSQRERDNEQFF
CDR3 length: 15; V gene: TRBV28; J gene: TRBJ2-3; CDR3 protein: CATLLLAGGADTQHF
CDR3 length: 17; V gene: TRBV20-1; J gene: TRBJ2-5; CDR3 protein: CSATGQGNAPKGETQYF
CDR3 length: 17; V gene: TRBV24-1; J gene: TRBJ2-1; CDR3 protein: CATSEWDRGSRLDEQFF
CDR3 length: 12; V gene: TRBV28; J gene: TRBJ2-5; CDR3 protein: CASSSGTETQYF